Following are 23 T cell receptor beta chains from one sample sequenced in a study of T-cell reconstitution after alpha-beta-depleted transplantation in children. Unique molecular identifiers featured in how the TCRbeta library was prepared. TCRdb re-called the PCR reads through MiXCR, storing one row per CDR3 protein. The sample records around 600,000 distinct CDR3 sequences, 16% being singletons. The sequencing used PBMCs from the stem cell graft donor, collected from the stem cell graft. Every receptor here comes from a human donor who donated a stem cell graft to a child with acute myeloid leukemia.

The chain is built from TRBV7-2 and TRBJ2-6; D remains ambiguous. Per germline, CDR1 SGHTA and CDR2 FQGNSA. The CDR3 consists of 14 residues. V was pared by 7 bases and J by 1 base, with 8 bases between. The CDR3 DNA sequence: TGTGCCAGCAACCGGCTGTCTGGGGCCAACGTCCTGACTTTC. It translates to CASNRLSGANVLTF.

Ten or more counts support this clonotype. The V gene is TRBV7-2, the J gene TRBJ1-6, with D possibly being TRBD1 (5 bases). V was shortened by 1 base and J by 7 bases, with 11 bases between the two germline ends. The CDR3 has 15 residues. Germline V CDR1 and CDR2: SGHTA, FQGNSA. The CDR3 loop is CASSLGSGSNSPLHF. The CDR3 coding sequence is TGTGCCAGCAGCTTAGGTTCAGGGAGCAATTCACCCCTCCACTTT. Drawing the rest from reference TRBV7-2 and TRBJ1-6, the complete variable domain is GAGVSQSPSNKVTEKGKDVELRCDPISGHTALYWYRQSLGQGLEFLIYFQGNSAPDKSGLPSDRFSAERTGGSVSTLTIQRTQQEDSAVYLCASSLGSGSNSPLHFGNGTRLTVT.

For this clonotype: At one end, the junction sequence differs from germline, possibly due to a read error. The CDR3 DNA reads TGTGACAGCAGTTTAGAAGTAGGTAGAGGTCCCCAGCATTTT. Amino acid sequence: CDSSLEVGRGPQHF. V is TRBV12-3 or TRBV12-4 and J is TRBJ1-5; D is ambiguous. CDR3 length: 14 amino acids.

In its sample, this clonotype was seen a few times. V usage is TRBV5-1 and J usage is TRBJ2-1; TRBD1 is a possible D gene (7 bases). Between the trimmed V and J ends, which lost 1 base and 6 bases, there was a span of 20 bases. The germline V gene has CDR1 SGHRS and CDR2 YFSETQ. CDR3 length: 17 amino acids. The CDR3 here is CASSLRGLGGVPNEQFF. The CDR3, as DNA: TGCGCCAGCAGCTTGAGGGGGCTGGGCGGGGTACCCAATGAGCAGTTCTTC.

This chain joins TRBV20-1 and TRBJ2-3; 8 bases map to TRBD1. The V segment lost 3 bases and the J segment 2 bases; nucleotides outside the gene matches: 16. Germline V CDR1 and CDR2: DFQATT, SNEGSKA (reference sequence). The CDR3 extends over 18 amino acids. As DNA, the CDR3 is TGCAGTGCTAGCAGCAGGGGGCGCCCTTTGGCCCTCACAGATACGCAGTATTTT. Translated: CSASSRGRPLALTDTQYF.

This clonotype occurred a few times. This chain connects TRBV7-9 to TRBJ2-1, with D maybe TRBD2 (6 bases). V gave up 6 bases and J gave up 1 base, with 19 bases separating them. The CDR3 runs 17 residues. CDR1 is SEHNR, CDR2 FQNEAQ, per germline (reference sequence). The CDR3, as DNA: TGTGCCAGCAGTCCCGAGGAGGGCGGACCTTCCTACAATGAGCAGTTCTTC. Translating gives CASSPEEGGPSYNEQFF.

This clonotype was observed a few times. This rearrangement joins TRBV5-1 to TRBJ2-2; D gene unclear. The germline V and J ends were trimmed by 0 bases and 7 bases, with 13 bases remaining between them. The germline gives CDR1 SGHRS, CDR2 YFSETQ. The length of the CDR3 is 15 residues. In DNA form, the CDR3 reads TGCGCCAGCAGCTTGGGCACCCTAGGCGTCGGGGAGCTGTTTTTT. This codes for CASSLGTLGVGELFF.

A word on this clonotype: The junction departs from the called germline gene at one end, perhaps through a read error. The CDR3: CCARRTPGQHASYEQYF. The CDR3 DNA reads TGCTGTGCTAGACGAACTCCGGGACAGCACGCTTCCTACGAGCAGTACTTC. The chain carries TRBV20-1 and TRBJ2-7; 7 bases line up with TRBD1. The germline V gene has CDR1 DFQATT and CDR2 SNEGSKA (reference sequence). This CDR3 is built from 17 residues.

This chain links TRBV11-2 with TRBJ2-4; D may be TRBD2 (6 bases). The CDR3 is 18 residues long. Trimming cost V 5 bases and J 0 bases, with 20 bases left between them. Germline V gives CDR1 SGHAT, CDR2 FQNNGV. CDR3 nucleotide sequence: TGTGCCAGCAGCCCTATGGGACTCCCTTCAGTAGCCAAAAACATTCAGTACTTC. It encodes CASSPMGLPSVAKNIQYF.

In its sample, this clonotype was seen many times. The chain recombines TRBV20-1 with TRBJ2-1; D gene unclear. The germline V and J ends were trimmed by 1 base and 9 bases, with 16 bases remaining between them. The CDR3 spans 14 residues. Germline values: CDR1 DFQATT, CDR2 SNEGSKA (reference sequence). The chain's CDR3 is CSARVAHRSSEQFF. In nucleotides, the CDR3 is TGCAGTGCTAGAGTGGCCCACCGGAGCAGTGAGCAGTTCTTC.

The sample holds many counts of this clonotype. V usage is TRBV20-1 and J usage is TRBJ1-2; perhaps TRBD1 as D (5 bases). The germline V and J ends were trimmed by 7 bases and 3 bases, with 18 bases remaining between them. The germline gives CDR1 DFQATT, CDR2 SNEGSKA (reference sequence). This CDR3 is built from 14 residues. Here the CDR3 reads CSVGGEGTYYGYTF. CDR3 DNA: TGCAGTGTTGGGGGTGAAGGAACCTACTATGGCTACACCTTC.

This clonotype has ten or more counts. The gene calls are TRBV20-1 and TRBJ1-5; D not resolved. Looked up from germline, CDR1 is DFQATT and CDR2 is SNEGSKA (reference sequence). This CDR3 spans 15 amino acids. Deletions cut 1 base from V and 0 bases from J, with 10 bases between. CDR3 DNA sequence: TGCAGTGCTAGAGGGGCCACCTATAGCAATCAGCCCCAGCATTTT. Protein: CSARGATYSNQPQHF.

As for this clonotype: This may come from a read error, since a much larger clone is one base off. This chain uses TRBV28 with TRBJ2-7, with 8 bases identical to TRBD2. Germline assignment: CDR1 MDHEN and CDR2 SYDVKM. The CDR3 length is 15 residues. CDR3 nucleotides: TGTGCCAGCAGTCCGGGAGGGATATGGTCCTACGAGCATTACGTC. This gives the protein CASSPGGIWSYEHYV.

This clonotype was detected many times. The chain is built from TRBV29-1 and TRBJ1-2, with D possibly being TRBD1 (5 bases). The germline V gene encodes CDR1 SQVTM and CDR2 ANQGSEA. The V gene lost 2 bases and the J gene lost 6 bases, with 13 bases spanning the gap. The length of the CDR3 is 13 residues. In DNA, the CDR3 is TGCAGCGTTGAAAGGGGCACCCCGGATGGCTACACCTTC. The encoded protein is CSVERGTPDGYTF.

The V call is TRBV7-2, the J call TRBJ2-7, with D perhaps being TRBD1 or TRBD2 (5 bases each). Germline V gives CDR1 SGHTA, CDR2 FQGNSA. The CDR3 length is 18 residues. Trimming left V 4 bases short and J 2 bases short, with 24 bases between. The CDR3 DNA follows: TGTGCCAGCAGCTACACCGGGACCAGCATCAGTGGTACCTACGAGCAGTACTTC. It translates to CASSYTGTSISGTYEQYF.

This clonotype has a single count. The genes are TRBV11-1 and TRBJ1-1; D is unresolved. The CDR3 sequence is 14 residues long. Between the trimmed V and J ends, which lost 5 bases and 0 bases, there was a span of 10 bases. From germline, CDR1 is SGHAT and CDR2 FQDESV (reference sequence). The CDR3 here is CASSDAPLNTEAFF. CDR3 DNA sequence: TGTGCCAGCAGCGACGCACCACTGAACACTGAAGCTTTCTTT.

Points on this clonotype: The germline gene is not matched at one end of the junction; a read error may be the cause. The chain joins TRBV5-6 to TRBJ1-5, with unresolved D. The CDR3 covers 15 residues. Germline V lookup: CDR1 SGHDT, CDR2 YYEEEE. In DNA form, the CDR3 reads TGTGTCAGCAGCTTGGCCATGGCGGGCAATCAGCCCCAGCATTTT. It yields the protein CVSSLAMAGNQPQHF.

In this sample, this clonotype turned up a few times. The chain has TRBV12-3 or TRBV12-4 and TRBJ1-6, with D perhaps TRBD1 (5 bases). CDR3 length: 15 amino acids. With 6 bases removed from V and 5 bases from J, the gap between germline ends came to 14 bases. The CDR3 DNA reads TGTGCCAGCAGCCCACGGGGGAATAATAATTCACCCCTCCACTTT. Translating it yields CASSPRGNNNSPLHF.

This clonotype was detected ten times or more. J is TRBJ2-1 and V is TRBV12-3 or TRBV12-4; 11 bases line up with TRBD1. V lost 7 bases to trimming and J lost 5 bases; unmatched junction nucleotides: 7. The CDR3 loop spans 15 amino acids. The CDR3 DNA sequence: TGTGCCAGCACCCTGGACAGGGGGCAAAACAATGAGCAGTTCTTC. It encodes CASTLDRGQNNEQFF.

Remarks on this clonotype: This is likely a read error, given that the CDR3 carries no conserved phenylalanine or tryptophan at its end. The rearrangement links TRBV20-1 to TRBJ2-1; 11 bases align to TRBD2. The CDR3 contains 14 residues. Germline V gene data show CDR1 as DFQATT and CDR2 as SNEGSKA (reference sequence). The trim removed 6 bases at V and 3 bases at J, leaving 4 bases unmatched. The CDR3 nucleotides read TGCAGTGCCCGGGGACTAGCGGTCTACAATGAGCAGTTCTCC. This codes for CSARGLAVYNEQFS.

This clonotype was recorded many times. CDR3 coding DNA: TGCAGTGCTAGCCCTCCCGGGACAGGGAATGAGCAGTTCTTC. The encoded protein is CSASPPGTGNEQFF. The chain couples TRBV20-1 to TRBJ2-1, with 9 bases aligning to TRBD1. The CDR3 spans 14 residues. V shed 3 bases, J shed 7 bases, and the junction held 7 bases outside the gene matches. CDR1 is DFQATT, CDR2 SNEGSKA, per germline (reference sequence).

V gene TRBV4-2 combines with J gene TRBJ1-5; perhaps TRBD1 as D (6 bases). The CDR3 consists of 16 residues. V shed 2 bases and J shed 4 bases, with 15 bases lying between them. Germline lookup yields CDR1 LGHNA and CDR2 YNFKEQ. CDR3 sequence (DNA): TGTGCCAGCAGCCAACACGGTAGAGGGGGGAATCAGCCCCAGCATTTT. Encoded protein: CASSQHGRGGNQPQHF.

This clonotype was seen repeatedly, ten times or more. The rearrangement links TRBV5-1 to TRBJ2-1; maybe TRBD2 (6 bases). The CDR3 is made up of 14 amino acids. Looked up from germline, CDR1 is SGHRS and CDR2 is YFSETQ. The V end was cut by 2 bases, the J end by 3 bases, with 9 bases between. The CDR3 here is CASSLQDYYNEQFF. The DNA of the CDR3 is TGCGCCAGCAGCTTACAGGACTACTACAATGAGCAGTTCTTC.